The 24 T cell receptor beta chains below come from one sample, sequenced in a study of human T cells and chemical hapten exposure. Time point defined: pre-sensitization, week 0. Stated treatment: therapeutic diphenylcyclopropenone sensitization with weekly scalp DPC. From the RACE reads, TCRdb called clonotypes with MiXCR, one entry per CDR3 protein. The sample lists about 120,000 distinct CDR3 sequences; roughly 12% were seen once. Here the sequenced sample was whole blood, taken in connection with sensitization to the hapten diphenylcyclopropenone (DPC). These receptors all stem from a woman aged 18-29 years with alopecia areata. Some clones in this sample may be carry-over from other donors' samples.

This chain links TRBV11-2 with TRBJ2-7; no definite D call. CDR3 length: 13 residues. V shed 5 bases and J shed 1 base, with 9 bases lying between them. Germline-derived CDR1 and CDR2 are SGHAT and FQNNGV. CDR3: CASSVPTSYEQYF. The CDR3 DNA follows: TGTGCCAGCAGCGTGCCGACTTCCTACGAGCAGTACTTC.

The gene calls are TRBV18 and TRBJ2-7; TRBD2 might be the D (6 bases). V was clipped by 3 bases and J by 6 bases, with 18 bases between them. CDR3 length: 15 residues. Germline V CDR1 and CDR2: KGHSH, LQKENI. The CDR3 loop reads CASSPQGRGALEQYF. The CDR3 region has the DNA TGTGCCAGCTCACCTCAGGGTCGCGGGGCCCTCGAGCAGTACTTC.

V is TRBV30 and J is TRBJ1-5; a weak D match, TRBD1 (5 bases). Per germline, CDR1 GTSNPN and CDR2 SVGIG (reference sequence). Trimming took 3 bases from V and 2 from J, leaving 11 bases between them. The CDR3 has 14 residues. The CDR3 region is CAWRRRGGNQPQHF. CDR3 DNA sequence: TGTGCCTGGAGGCGGCGGGGCGGCAATCAGCCCCAGCATTTT.

This clonotype was recorded at least ten times. The rearrangement links TRBV19 to TRBJ2-3, with 13 bases fitting TRBD2. Per the germline V gene, CDR1 is LNHDA and CDR2 is SQIVND (reference sequence). Trimming cost V 2 bases and J 6 bases; bases outside gene matches: 5. The CDR3 consists of 16 residues. CDR3 loop: CASSITGTSGMDTQYF. CDR3 bases: TGTGCCAGTAGTATAACCGGGACTAGCGGGATGGATACGCAGTATTTT.

This clonotype came up a few times. The genes are TRBV11-2 and TRBJ2-5; 8 bases agree with TRBD1. The CDR3 is made up of 16 amino acids. Per the germline V gene, CDR1 is SGHAT and CDR2 is FQNNGV. V shed 1 base, J shed 3 bases, and the junction held 7 bases outside the gene matches. The CDR3 reads CASSLGGQGRKETQYF. The CDR3 nucleotides are TGTGCCAGCAGCTTAGGCGGACAGGGTCGGAAAGAGACCCAGTACTTC.

This clonotype was observed at least ten times. The chain has TRBV28 and TRBJ2-7; tentative D call: TRBD2 (6 bases). The ends were cut back, 7 bases at V and 1 base at J, with 17 bases in the middle. The germline V gene encodes CDR1 MDHEN and CDR2 SYDVKM. The CDR3 loop spans 15 amino acids. The CDR3 sequence is CASNPGLAGSYEQYF. The CDR3 bases are TGTGCCAGCAACCCTGGACTGGCGGGGTCCTACGAGCAGTACTTC.

This clonotype came up a few times. V and J are TRBV20-1 and TRBJ1-1; weak D call: TRBD1 (6 bases). Germline CDR1 and CDR2: DFQATT and SNEGSKA (reference sequence). Trimming pared 1 base from V and 4 bases from J, leaving 13 bases between. This CDR3 region has 14 residues. The CDR3, as DNA: TGCAGTGCTAGAGGAGGGGGGGGCTCCACTGAAGCTTTCTTT. Protein sequence: CSARGGGGSTEAFF.

The rearrangement joins TRBV20-1 to TRBJ2-1; D gene ambiguous. Trimming removed 0 bases at V and 0 bases at J, with 12 bases between. The CDR3 spans 16 residues. The V gene's germline CDR1 is DFQATT and CDR2 SNEGSKA (reference sequence). The CDR3 sequence: CSARDRGGSSYNEQFF. The CDR3 DNA reads as TGCAGTGCTAGAGATCGAGGCGGAAGCTCCTACAATGAGCAGTTCTTC.

CDR3 in DNA: TGTGCCAGCAGCGTAGGAGGGGTGGATCAGCCCCAGCATTTT. Translating gives CASSVGGVDQPQHF. This chain joins TRBV9 and TRBJ1-5, with D possibly TRBD1 on 5 matching bases. CDR1 SGDLS and CDR2 YYNGEE come from the germline V gene. This CDR3 is built from 14 residues. Trimming shortened V by 0 bases and J by 5 bases, and 9 bases separated the two germline ends.

This clonotype has only a few counts. This chain uses TRBV7-3 with TRBJ2-3; TRBD2 might be the D (6 bases). The CDR3 extends over 15 amino acids. CDR1 is SGHTA and CDR2 is FQGTGA in the germline V gene. The germline V and J ends were trimmed by 3 bases and 0 bases, with 10 bases remaining between them. CDR3 loop: CASSFNGGSTDTQYF. The CDR3, as DNA: TGTGCCAGCAGCTTCAACGGGGGTAGCACAGATACGCAGTATTTT.

This clonotype was seen only a few times. The genes are TRBV20-1 and TRBJ2-7; no firm D call. This CDR3 contains 13 residues. The V end lost 2 bases, the J end lost 0 bases, and 8 bases lay between the germline ends. The germline V gene has CDR1 DFQATT and CDR2 SNEGSKA (reference sequence). The CDR3 here is CSARRPPSYEQYF. The CDR3 region has the DNA TGCAGTGCTAGACGCCCCCCCTCCTACGAGCAGTACTTC.

V is TRBV30 and J is TRBJ1-1, with a weak D call TRBD1 (6 bases). The CDR3 covers 14 residues. V dropped 3 bases and J dropped 0 bases, with 11 bases sitting between them. Germline V lookup: CDR1 GTSNPN, CDR2 SVGIG (reference sequence). The CDR3: CAWSADSLNTEAFF. The DNA of the CDR3 is TGTGCCTGGAGCGCGGACAGCTTGAACACTGAAGCTTTCTTT.

J is TRBJ1-1 and V is TRBV5-1; no clear D gene. The CDR3 has 14 amino acids. The V gene's germline CDR1 is SGHRS and CDR2 YFSETQ. The ends were cut back, 1 base at V and 1 base at J, with 8 bases in the middle. The CDR3 here is CASSLLGRNTEAFF. CDR3 nucleotide sequence: TGCGCCAGCAGCTTGCTGGGGAGGAACACTGAAGCTTTCTTT. Supplemented by reference TRBV5-1 and TRBJ1-1, the full variable domain reads KAGVTQTPRYLIKTRGQQVTLSCSPISGHRSVSWYQQTPGQGLQFLFEYFSETQRNKGNFPGRFSGRQFSNSRSEMNVSTLELGDSALYLCASSLLGRNTEAFFGQGTRLTVV.

This clonotype has a count of ten or more. The V gene is TRBV7-9, the J gene TRBJ1-4, with a tentative D call TRBD1 (5 bases). Trimming took 2 bases from V and 3 from J, leaving 10 bases between them. Germline lookup yields CDR1 SEHNR and CDR2 FQNEAQ (reference sequence). The length of the CDR3 is 15 residues. DNA of the CDR3: TGTGCCAGCAGCTTACGCAGGGAATCTAATGAAAAACTGTTTTTT. Translation: CASSLRRESNEKLFF.

This clonotype was found a few times. This chain links TRBV11-3 with TRBJ2-3; 8 positions agree with TRBD2. Germline lookup yields CDR1 SGHNT and CDR2 YENEEA. The length of the CDR3 is 13 residues. After removal of 3 bases from V and 4 bases from J, the junction contained 0 bases not matched to a gene. The chain's CDR3 is CASSLGLADTQYF. CDR3 nucleotides: TGTGCCAGCAGCTTGGGACTAGCAGATACGCAGTATTTT.

This clonotype was recorded a few times. The V and J genes are TRBV6-5 and TRBJ1-5, with D possibly matching TRBD1 (6 bases). From germline, CDR1 is MNHEY and CDR2 SVGAGI. Trimming stripped 6 bases from V and 4 bases from J, with 10 bases between. This CDR3 has 13 residues. Written as DNA, the CDR3 is TGTGCCAGCAGAAGGGGGAAGAATCAGCCCCAGCATTTT. It encodes CASRRGKNQPQHF.

The rearrangement joins TRBV7-2 to TRBJ2-3; 10 nucleotides agree with TRBD2. This CDR3 contains 15 residues. CDR1 and CDR2 (germline): SGHTA, FQGNSA. V lost 6 bases, J lost 0 bases, and 3 bases stayed unmatched. The CDR3 coding sequence is TGTGCCAGCAGTCTAGCGGGGGCTAGCACAGATACGCAGTATTTT. Its protein product is CASSLAGASTDTQYF.

This clonotype appeared a few times. This chain connects TRBV19 to TRBJ2-5; TRBD2 matches at 8 bases. The CDR3 contains 14 residues. Germline CDR1 reads LNHDA; CDR2 reads SQIVND (reference sequence). V lost 4 bases and J lost 5; bases outside the gene matches: 6. CDR3 coding DNA: TGTGCCAGTAGTAAATCCTCGGGAGGGGAGACCCAGTACTTC. Translation gives CASSKSSGGETQYF.

V gene TRBV6-2 or TRBV6-3 combines with J gene TRBJ1-5; the D is unclear. Per the germline V gene, CDR1 is MNHEY and CDR2 is SVGEGT. The V end was cut by 0 bases, the J end by 9 bases, with 12 bases between. The CDR3 contains 14 residues. This CDR3 reads CASSYSPVWGPQHF. The DNA of the CDR3 is TGTGCCAGCAGTTACTCTCCTGTCTGGGGGCCCCAGCATTTT.

Of note for this clonotype: Possible read error: a much larger clone is one base away. The CDR3, as DNA: TGTGCCAGCAGCCAAGATGCAGGCACAGGGACTGAAGCTTCCTTT. It codes for CASSQDAGTGTEASF. This chain links TRBV3-1 with TRBJ1-1, with D maybe TRBD1 (6 bases). Per germline, CDR1 LGHDT and CDR2 YNNKEL (reference sequence). This CDR3 spans 15 amino acids. Full variable domain (remainder filled in from reference TRBV3-1 and TRBJ1-1): DTAVSQTPKYLVTQMGNDKSIKCEQNLGHDTMYWYKQDSKKFLKIMFSYNNKELIINETVPNRFSPKSPDKAHLNLHINSLELGDSAVYFCASSQDAGTGTEASFGQGTRLTVV.

This clonotype was counted a few times. This sequence joins TRBV29-1 and TRBJ1-2, with D hard to call. CDR1 is SQVTM, CDR2 ANQGSEA, per germline. Trimming took off 1 base at V and 0 bases at J, with 6 bases between the two ends. The CDR3 sequence is 13 residues long. CDR3 region: CSVEGAANYGYTF. CDR3 DNA sequence: TGCAGCGTTGAAGGGGCAGCTAACTATGGCTACACCTTC.

This chain uses TRBV3-1 with TRBJ1-2; D unclear. Between the trimmed V and J ends, which lost 1 base and 3 bases, there was a span of 12 bases. The CDR3 covers 15 residues. Germline CDR1 and CDR2: LGHDT and YNNKEL (reference sequence). As DNA, the CDR3 is TGTGCCAGCAGCCAAGTGGAGGGCCGGCACTATGGCTACACCTTC. This encodes CASSQVEGRHYGYTF.

The CDR3 DNA reads TGTGCCAGCGCTAGCGGGCCGCAAGAGACCCAGTACTTC. Translating it yields CASASGPQETQYF. The chain links TRBV6-1 to TRBJ2-5; TRBD2 aligns across 8 bases. CDR1 is MNHNS, CDR2 SASEGT, per germline. There are 13 residues in the CDR3. Trimming cost V 8 bases and J 2 bases; bases outside gene matches: 4.

Worth noting for this clonotype: Possible read error: a much larger clone is one base away. A read error is likely, as this CDR3 ends without the conserved phenylalanine or tryptophan. V is TRBV30 and J is TRBJ2-7; D gene unclear. This CDR3 is 14 amino acids long. V was cut by 0 bases and J by 4 bases, with 13 bases left in between. Germline CDR1 is GTSNPN and CDR2 is SVGIG (reference sequence). The CDR3 DNA sequence: TGTGCCTGGAGTGTACTGGGCCATCAATACGAGCAGTACATC. This codes for CAWSVLGHQYEQYI.